The rows below give T cell receptor beta chains drawn from one sample of a study of shared clonotypes between healthy human individuals. This table comes from immunoSEQ multiplex PCR, and its TCRdb copy is limited to in-frame clones, with some not included. The table has fewer than 850,000 clones, about 97% seen once. The sample taken for sequencing was naive CD8+ T cells sorted from blood. The receptors were gathered from a man aged 25 to 40 in good health. Both conserved end residues are part of each CDR3. The D gene is left open where the match is weak. Part of the rows lack a size; the others show once, few, many or a class for expanded clones.

size	V	D	J	CDR3	DNA
.	TRBV6-4	.	TRBJ2-1	CASSDCPNCGAPYNEQFF	TGTGCCAGCAGTGACTGCCCGAATTGCGGGGCCCCTTACAATGAGCAGTTCTTC
.	TRBV30	.	TRBJ2-5	CAWSLTGGETQYF	TGTGCCTGGAGCCTGACCGGGGGAGAGACCCAGTACTTC
.	TRBV5-1	TRBD1	TRBJ2-2	CASSLGDTGQGSGELFF	TGCGCCAGCAGCTTGGGCGACACGGGACAGGGGTCCGGGGAGCTGTTTTTT
.	TRBV11-3	TRBD2	TRBJ2-1	CASSPQGLAGDNEQFF	TGTGCCAGCAGCCCACAAGGACTAGCGGGAGACAATGAGCAGTTCTTC
.	TRBV5-1	.	TRBJ2-4	CASSLGYGKNIQYF	TGCGCCAGCAGCTTGGGCTATGGCAAAAACATTCAGTACTTC
.	TRBV7-9	TRBD2	TRBJ2-7	CASSRTSGGSYEQYF	TGTGCCAGCAGCAGGACTAGCGGAGGCTCCTACGAGCAGTACTTC
.	TRBV29-1	.	TRBJ2-7	CSVGPHLEQYF	TGCAGCGTTGGGCCCCATTTAGAGCAGTACTTC
.	TRBV28	.	TRBJ2-7	CASSSRGGGASIFGQYF	TGTGCCAGCAGTTCCCGTGGAGGGGGCGCTTCCATCTTCGGGCAGTACTTC
.	TRBV7-8	TRBD2	TRBJ2-1	CASSFRLAGVSSSYNEQFF	TGTGCCAGCAGCTTCCGACTAGCGGGAGTTTCCAGCTCCTACAATGAGCAGTTCTTC
once	TRBV7-9	.	TRBJ2-7	CASSSPAGGNEQYF	TGTGCCAGCAGCTCCCCTGCGGGTGGCAACGAGCAGTACTTC
once	TRBV15	.	TRBJ1-2	CATSRGEGANYGYTF	TGTGCCACCAGCAGAGGTGAGGGAGCTAACTATGGCTACACCTTC
.	TRBV27	TRBD1	TRBJ2-7	CASKGRGQATYEQYF	TGTGCCAGCAAGGGTAGGGGACAGGCGACCTACGAGCAGTACTTC
.	TRBV7-6	.	TRBJ2-5	CASSPPDPSVEETQYF	TGTGCCAGCAGCCCCCCAGATCCTAGCGTGGAAGAGACCCAGTACTTC
.	TRBV7-9	.	TRBJ1-3	CASSSTSDRSYGNTIYF	TGTGCCAGCAGCTCAACCTCCGACAGGTCTTATGGAAACACCATATATTTT
.	TRBV7-8	.	TRBJ2-1	CASSLAPNDEQFF	TGTGCCAGCAGCCTCGCTCCAAACGATGAGCAGTTCTTC
.	TRBV10-3	.	TRBJ2-1	CAISEIGVYAEQFF	TGTGCCATCAGTGAGATTGGGGTTTATGCTGAGCAGTTCTTC
.	TRBV11-2	.	TRBJ2-5	CASSPGETQYF	TGTGCCAGCAGCCCAGGGGAGACCCAGTACTTC
.	TRBV18	.	TRBJ1-3	CASSPPGVGSGNTIYF	TGTGCCAGCTCACCACCTGGGGTCGGCTCTGGAAACACCATATATTTT
.	TRBV4-1	TRBD2	TRBJ2-5	CASSQTPTGASGTQETQYF	TGCGCCAGCAGCCAAACTCCAACTGGGGCTAGCGGGACCCAAGAGACCCAGTACTTC
few	TRBV7-3	TRBD2	TRBJ2-3	CASSLAGAADTQYF	TGTGCCAGCAGCCTAGCGGGAGCCGCAGATACGCAGTATTTT
.	TRBV18	TRBD1	TRBJ2-7	CASSQTRGQGALLEQYF	TGTGCCAGCTCACAGACGCGAGGACAGGGGGCGCTTCTCGAGCAGTACTTC
.	TRBV7-9	TRBD1	TRBJ1-2	CASSVTGVIPYGYTF	TGTGCCAGCAGTGTCACAGGGGTTATTCCCTATGGCTACACCTTC